This TCR beta chain was retrieved from a study of blood T cell repertoires in COVID-19. Whole-study context: Sources were T cells, B-cell-depleted T cells, or PBMCs; the material itself was cDNA or gDNA.

TCRdb's table, derived via immunoSEQ multiplex PCR, lists solely in-frame clones and lacks some. Of 200,000 to 250,000 clones in the sample, over 70% were seen once. The germline CDR1 and CDR2 sequences are LNHDA and SQIVND (reference sequence). The CDR3 consists of 15 residues. V trimming: 5 bases; J trimming: 0 bases; junction bases outside the gene matches: 4. What was sequenced was peripheral blood. V usage is TRBV19 and J usage is TRBJ2-7; 10 bases line up with TRBD2. The sequence came from an older woman with acute or convalescent COVID-19. This CDR3 is CASSPLAGSSYEQYF. The CDR3 DNA is TGTGCCAGTAGTCCACTAGCGGGGAGCTCCTACGAGCAGTACTTC. Filled out from reference TRBV19 and TRBJ2-7, the complete variable domain reads DGGITQSPKYLFRKEGQNVTLSCEQNLNHDAMYWYRQDPGQGLRLIYYSQIVNDFQKGDIAEGYSVSREKKESFPLTVTSAQKNPTAFYLCASSPLAGSSYEQYFGPGTRLTVT.